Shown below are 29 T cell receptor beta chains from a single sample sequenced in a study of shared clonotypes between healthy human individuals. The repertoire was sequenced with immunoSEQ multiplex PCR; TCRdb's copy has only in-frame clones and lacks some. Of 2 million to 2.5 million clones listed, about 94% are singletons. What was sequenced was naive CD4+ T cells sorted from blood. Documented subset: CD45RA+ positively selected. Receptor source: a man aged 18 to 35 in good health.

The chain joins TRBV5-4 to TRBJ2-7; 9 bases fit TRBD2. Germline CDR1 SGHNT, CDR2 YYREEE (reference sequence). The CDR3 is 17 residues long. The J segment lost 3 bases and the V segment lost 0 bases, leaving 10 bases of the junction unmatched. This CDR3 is CASSLGGTVAGVYEQYF. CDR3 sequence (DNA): TGTGCCAGCAGCTTGGGCGGTACGGTAGCGGGAGTCTACGAGCAGTACTTC.

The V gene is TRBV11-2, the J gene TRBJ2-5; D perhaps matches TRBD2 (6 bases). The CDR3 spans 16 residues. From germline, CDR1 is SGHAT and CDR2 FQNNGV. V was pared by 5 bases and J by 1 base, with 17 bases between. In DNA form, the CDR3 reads TGTGCCAGCAGCAAAAATCCGGGGGTCACCCAAGAGACCCAGTACTTC. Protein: CASSKNPGVTQETQYF.

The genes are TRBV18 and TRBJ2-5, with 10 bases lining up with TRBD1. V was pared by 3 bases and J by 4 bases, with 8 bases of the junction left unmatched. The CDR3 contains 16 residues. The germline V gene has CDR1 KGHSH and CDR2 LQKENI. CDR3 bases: TGTGCCAGCTCACCGGTTGGGGGACAGGGGCCAGAGACCCAGTACTTC. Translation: CASSPVGGQGPETQYF.

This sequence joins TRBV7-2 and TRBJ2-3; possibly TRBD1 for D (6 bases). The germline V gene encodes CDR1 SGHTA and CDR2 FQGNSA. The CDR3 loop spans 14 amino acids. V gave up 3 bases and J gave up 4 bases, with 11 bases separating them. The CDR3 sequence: CASSLGQGPDTQYF. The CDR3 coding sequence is TGTGCCAGCAGCTTGGGGCAGGGGCCAGATACGCAGTATTTT.

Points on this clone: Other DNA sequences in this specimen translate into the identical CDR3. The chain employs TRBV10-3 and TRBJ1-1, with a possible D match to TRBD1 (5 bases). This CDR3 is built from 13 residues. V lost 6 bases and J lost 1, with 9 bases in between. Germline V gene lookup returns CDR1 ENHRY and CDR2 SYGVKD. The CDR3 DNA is TGTGCCATCAGAACGGGGGAGAACACTGAAGCTTTCTTT. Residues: CAIRTGENTEAFF.

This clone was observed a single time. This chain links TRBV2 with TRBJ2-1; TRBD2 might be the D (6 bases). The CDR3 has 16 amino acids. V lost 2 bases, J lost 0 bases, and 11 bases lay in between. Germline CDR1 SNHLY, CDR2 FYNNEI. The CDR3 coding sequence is TGTGCCAGCAGTGAAACGCGGGGAGGCTCCTACAATGAGCAGTTCTTC. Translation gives CASSETRGGSYNEQFF.

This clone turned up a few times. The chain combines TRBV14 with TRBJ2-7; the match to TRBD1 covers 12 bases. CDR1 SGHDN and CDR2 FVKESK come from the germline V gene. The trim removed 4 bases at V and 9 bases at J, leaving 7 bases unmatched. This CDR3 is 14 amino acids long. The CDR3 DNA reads TGTGCCAGCAGCCCGCGGGACAGGGGGCAATTGCAGTACTTC. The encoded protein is CASSPRDRGQLQYF.

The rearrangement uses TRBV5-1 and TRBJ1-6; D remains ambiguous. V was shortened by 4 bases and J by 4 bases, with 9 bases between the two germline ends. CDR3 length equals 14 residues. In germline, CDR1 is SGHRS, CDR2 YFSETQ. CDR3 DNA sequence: TGCGCCAGCAGCCCGCTAGGTTATAATTCACCCCTCCACTTT. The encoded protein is CASSPLGYNSPLHF.

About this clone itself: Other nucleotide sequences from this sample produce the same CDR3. The CDR3 DNA follows: TGCGCCAGCAGACAGGGTTCCACAGATACGCAGTATTTT. As protein: CASRQGSTDTQYF. V and J are TRBV5-1 and TRBJ2-3; D may be TRBD1 (6 bases). This CDR3 region has 13 residues. Per germline, CDR1 SGHRS and CDR2 YFSETQ. V lost 5 bases to trimming and J lost 2 bases, with 9 bases between them. Variable domain in full (rest from reference TRBV5-1 and TRBJ2-3): KAGVTQTPRYLIKTRGQQVTLSCSPISGHRSVSWYQQTPGQGLQFLFEYFSETQRNKGNFPGRFSGRQFSNSRSEMNVSTLELGDSALYLCASRQGSTDTQYFGPGTRLTVL.

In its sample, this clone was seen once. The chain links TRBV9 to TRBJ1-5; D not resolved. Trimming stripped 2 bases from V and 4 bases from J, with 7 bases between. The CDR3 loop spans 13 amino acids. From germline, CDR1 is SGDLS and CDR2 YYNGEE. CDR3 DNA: TGTGCCAGCAGCGTCTCAGAAAATCAGCCCCAGCATTTT. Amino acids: CASSVSENQPQHF.

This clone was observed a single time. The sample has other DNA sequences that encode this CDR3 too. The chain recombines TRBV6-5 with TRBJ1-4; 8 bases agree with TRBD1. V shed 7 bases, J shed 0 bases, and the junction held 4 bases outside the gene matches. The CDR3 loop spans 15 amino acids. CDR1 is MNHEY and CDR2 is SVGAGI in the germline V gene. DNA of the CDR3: TGTGCCAGCACCTTGACAGGGGCAACTAATGAAAAACTGTTTTTT. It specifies CASTLTGATNEKLFF.

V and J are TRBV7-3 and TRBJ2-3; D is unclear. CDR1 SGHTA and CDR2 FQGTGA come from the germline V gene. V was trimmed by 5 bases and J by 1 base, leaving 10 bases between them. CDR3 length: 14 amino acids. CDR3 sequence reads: CASSLLGGTDTQYF. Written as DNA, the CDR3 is TGTGCCAGCAGCCTATTAGGAGGCACAGATACGCAGTATTTT.

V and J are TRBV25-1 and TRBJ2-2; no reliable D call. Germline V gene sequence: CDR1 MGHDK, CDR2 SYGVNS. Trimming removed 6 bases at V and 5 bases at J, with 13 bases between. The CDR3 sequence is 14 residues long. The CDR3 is CASSRTEKTGELFF. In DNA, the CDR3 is TGTGCCAGCAGCAGAACGGAAAAGACCGGGGAGCTGTTTTTT.

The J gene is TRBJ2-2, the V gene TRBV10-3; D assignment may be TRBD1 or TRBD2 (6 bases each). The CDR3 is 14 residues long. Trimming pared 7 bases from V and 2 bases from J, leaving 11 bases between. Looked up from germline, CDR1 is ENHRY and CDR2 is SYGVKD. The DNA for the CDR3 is TGTGCCATCAAGGGGGGAGGAAACACCGGGGAGCTGTTTTTT. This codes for CAIKGGGNTGELFF.

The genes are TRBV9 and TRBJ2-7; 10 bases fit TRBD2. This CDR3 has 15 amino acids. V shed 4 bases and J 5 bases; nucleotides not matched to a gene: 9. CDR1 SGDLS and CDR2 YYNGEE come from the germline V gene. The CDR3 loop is CASSLRAGGPDEQYF. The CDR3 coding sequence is TGTGCCAGCAGCCTCCGAGCGGGAGGGCCCGACGAGCAGTACTTC.

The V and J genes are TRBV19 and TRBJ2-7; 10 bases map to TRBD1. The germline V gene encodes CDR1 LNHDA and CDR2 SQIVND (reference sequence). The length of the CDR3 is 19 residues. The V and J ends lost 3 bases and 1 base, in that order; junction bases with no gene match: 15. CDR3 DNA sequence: TGTGCCAGTAGTATCTTGGGACAGGGGATTACGGGACGATCCTACGAGCAGTACTTC. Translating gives CASSILGQGITGRSYEQYF.

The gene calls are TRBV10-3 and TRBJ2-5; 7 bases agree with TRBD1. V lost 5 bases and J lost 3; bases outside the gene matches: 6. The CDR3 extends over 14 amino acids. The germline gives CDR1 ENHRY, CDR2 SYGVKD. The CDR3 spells CAISTSGTEETQYF. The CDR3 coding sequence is TGTGCCATCAGTACCTCCGGGACAGAAGAGACCCAGTACTTC.

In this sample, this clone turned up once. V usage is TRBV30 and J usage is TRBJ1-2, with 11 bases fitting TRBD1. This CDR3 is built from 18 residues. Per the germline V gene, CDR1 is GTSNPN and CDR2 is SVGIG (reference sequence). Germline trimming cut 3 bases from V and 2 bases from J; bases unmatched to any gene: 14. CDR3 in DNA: TGTGCCTGGAGGCTACATGGGGTAGGACAGGGGGCGAACTATGGCTACACCTTC. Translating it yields CAWRLHGVGQGANYGYTF.

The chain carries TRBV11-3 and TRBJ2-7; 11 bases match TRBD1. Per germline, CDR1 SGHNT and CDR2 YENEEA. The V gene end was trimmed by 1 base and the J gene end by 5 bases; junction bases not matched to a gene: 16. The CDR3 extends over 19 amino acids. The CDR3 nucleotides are TGTGCCAGCAGCTTAGTAGGGCGGGACAGGGGGTTGCCACAGAACGAGCAGTACTTC. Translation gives CASSLVGRDRGLPQNEQYF.

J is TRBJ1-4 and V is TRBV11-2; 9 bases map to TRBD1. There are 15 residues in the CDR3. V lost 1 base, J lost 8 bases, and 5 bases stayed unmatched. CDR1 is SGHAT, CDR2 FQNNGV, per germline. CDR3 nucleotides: TGTGCCAGCAGCTTAGTAACAGGGGGCAGCGAAAAACTGTTTTTT. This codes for CASSLVTGGSEKLFF.

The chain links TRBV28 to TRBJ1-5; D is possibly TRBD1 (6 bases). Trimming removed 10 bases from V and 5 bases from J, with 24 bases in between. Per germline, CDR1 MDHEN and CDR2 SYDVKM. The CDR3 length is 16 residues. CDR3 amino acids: CATYQPGHRQDQPQHF. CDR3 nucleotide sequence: TGTGCCACCTACCAGCCGGGACATCGGCAAGATCAGCCCCAGCATTTT.

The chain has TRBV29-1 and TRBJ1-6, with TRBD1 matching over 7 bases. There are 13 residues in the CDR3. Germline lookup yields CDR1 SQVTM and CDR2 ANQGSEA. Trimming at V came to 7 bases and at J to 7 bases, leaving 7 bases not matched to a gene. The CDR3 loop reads CSARDSENSPLHF. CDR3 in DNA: TGCAGCGCCAGGGACAGTGAGAATTCACCCCTCCACTTT.

CDR3 nucleotide sequence: TGTGCCAGCAGCTTAGATGACACTAGAACTTACGAGCAGTACTTC. It yields the protein CASSLDDTRTYEQYF. The V and J genes are TRBV7-2 and TRBJ2-7; tentative D call: TRBD2 (5 bases). V was shortened by 1 base and J by 4 bases, with 14 bases between the two germline ends. The CDR3 loop spans 15 amino acids. Germline V gives CDR1 SGHTA, CDR2 FQGNSA.

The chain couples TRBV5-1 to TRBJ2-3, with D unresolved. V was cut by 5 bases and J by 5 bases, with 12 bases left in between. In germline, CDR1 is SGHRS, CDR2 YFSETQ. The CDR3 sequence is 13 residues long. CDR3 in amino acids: CASRVTPRDTQYF. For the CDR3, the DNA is TGCGCCAGCAGGGTCACCCCGAGAGATACGCAGTATTTT.

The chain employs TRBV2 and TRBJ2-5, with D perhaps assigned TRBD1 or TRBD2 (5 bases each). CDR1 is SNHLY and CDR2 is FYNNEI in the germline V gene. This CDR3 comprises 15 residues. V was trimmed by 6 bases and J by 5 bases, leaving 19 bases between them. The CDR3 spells CASRPRDGRSETQYF. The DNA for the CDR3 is TGTGCCAGCAGGCCCCGGGACGGAAGGTCCGAGACCCAGTACTTC.

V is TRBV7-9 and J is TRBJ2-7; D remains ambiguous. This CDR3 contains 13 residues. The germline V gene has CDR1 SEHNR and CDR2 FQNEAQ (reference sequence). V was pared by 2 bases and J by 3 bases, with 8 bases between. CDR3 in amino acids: CASSLNAYYEQYF. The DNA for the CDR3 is TGTGCCAGCAGCTTAAACGCTTACTACGAGCAGTACTTC.

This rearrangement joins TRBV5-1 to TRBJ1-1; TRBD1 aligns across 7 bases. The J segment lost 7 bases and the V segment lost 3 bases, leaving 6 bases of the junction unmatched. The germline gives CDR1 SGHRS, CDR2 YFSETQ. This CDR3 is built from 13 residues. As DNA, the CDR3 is TGCGCCAGCAGCTGGTCGGACAGGAGTGAAGCTTTCTTT. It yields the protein CASSWSDRSEAFF.

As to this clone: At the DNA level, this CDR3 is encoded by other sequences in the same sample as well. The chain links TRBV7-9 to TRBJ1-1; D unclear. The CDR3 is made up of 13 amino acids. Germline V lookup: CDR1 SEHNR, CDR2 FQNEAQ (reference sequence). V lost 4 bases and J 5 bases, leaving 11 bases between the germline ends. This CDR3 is CASSSGGGTEAFF. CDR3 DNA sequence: TGTGCCAGCAGCTCGGGAGGTGGGACTGAAGCTTTCTTT.

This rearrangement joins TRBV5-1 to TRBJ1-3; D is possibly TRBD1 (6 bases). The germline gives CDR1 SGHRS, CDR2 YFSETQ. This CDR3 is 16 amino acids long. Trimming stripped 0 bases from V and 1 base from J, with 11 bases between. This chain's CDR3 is CASSLAPDSSGNTIYF. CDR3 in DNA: TGCGCCAGCAGCTTGGCGCCGGACAGTTCTGGAAACACCATATATTTT.